The 2 T cell receptor beta chains below all came from one sample that was sequenced in a study of response to subunit inactivated influenza vaccine. A single record per CDR3 protein comes from TCRdb applying MiXCR to the RT-PCR reads. Of under 950,000 distinct CDR3 sequences in the sample, 21% were seen once. The sample was PBMCs from blood, taken 4 to 6 days after vaccination. All receptors come from a man aged 45-65 years who received an inactivated influenza vaccine.

The chain links TRBV7-9 to TRBJ1-3, with D possibly matching TRBD1 (6 bases). Per germline, CDR1 SEHNR and CDR2 FQNEAQ (reference sequence). The CDR3 sequence is 14 residues long. V lost 6 bases, J lost 2 bases, and 11 bases lay in between. The CDR3 nucleotides read TGTGCCAGCAGTATTAGGGGGACTGGAAACACCATATATTTT. Translation: CASSIRGTGNTIYF.

This clonotype was seen a few times. V and J are TRBV12-3 or TRBV12-4 and TRBJ2-1, with D uncertain. V dropped 4 bases and J dropped 8 bases, with 6 bases sitting between them. This CDR3 contains 11 residues. The CDR3 DNA follows: TGTGCCAGCAGTTGGGCCGATGAGCAGTTCTTC. Protein: CASSWADEQFF.